This section outlines one T cell receptor (beta chain) sequence together with its context. Its specificity is not known. The method was immunoSEQ multiplex PCR; TCRdb's version includes in-frame clones alone and lacks a portion of them. The sample has roughly 50,000 clones; nearly 90% are singletons. The ends were cut back, 4 bases at V and 1 base at J, with 14 bases in the middle. The germline CDR1 and CDR2 sequences are MGHRA and YSYEKL. This CDR3 contains 17 residues. This specimen belongs to a study of T cell responses to AZD1222 COVID-19 vaccine. Study results and limitations: Repertoire sampling happened only post peak T cell response.

The specimen was peripheral blood, collected on day 0 of AZD1222 vaccination. The receptor was derived from an adult in good health. J is TRBJ2-6 and V is TRBV4-1; no reliable D call. The CDR3 DNA reads TGCGCCAGCAGCCTAGGTGATAGGCCTTCTGGGGCCAACGTCCTGACTTTC. Its translation: CASSLGDRPSGANVLTF.